Below, 5 T cell receptor beta chains from the same sample are listed, as sequenced in a study of PD-1 blockade in mismatch repair-deficient tumors. Repertoires were generated with immunoSEQ multiplex PCR, while TCRdb's copy carries only in-frame clones and drops some. The sample has under 75,000 clones, approximately 88% seen once. The material was peripheral blood, obtained 52 weeks after starting pembrolizumab. All receptors come from an adult with mismatch repair-deficient cancer.

The chain employs TRBV7-9 and TRBJ1-3; D not certain. This CDR3 comprises 10 residues. The ends were cut back, 5 bases at V and 8 bases at J, with 4 bases in the middle. CDR1 is SEHNR and CDR2 is FQNEAQ in the germline V gene (reference sequence). The chain's CDR3 is CASSGHTIYF. The CDR3, as DNA: TGTGCCAGCAGCGGGCACACCATATATTTT.

The gene calls are TRBV9 and TRBJ2-1, with 7 bases aligning to TRBD2. Germline CDR1 is SGDLS and CDR2 is YYNGEE. V dropped 2 bases and J dropped 5; count of bases not matched to a gene: 7. This CDR3 region has 15 residues. The chain's CDR3 is CASSVGGLPHNEQFF. The CDR3 coding sequence is TGTGCCAGCAGCGTTGGGGGACTACCACACAATGAGCAGTTCTTC.

V usage is TRBV10-3 and J usage is TRBJ2-7; no clear D gene. The V end was cut by 11 bases, the J end by 0 bases, with 14 bases between. The CDR3 consists of 13 residues. Germline V gene lookup returns CDR1 ENHRY and CDR2 SYGVKD. CDR3 protein: CASKGLSSYEQYF. CDR3 in DNA: TGTGCCTCCAAGGGTCTTAGCTCCTACGAGCAGTACTTC.

V gene TRBV7-6 combines with J gene TRBJ1-2, with D possibly being TRBD1 (5 bases). This CDR3 has 15 amino acids. V dropped 1 base and J dropped 8 bases, with 17 bases sitting between them. Looked up from germline, CDR1 is SGHVS and CDR2 is FNYEAQ. This chain's CDR3 is CASSLGRGRSGGYTF. The CDR3 DNA follows: TGTGCCAGCAGCTTAGGTCGGGGACGGTCGGGAGGCTACACCTTC.

V gene TRBV11-2 combines with J gene TRBJ2-1; TRBD1 might be the D (5 bases). CDR1 and CDR2 from the germline V gene are SGHAT and FQNNGV. The germline V and J ends were trimmed by 1 base and 7 bases, with 11 bases remaining between them. CDR3 length: 14 residues. This chain's CDR3 is CASSLAAGLNEQFF. CDR3 nucleotide sequence: TGTGCCAGCAGCTTAGCGGCAGGGCTGAATGAGCAGTTCTTC.